This T cell receptor (beta chain) was identified in a study of cytomegalovirus exposure and HLA in healthy donors. Clones were read by immunoSEQ multiplex PCR, and TCRdb kept only the in-frame ones, dropping some. The repertoire holds under 400,000 clones, with approximately 91% as singletons. The CDR3 totals 16 residues. V trimming: 5 bases; J trimming: 1 base; junction bases outside the gene matches: 9. CDR1 is MNHNY and CDR2 is SVGAGI in the germline V gene (reference sequence). The origin of this receptor is a man aged 25 to 40 in good health and CMV-seronegative. The chain has TRBV6-6 and TRBJ2-7, with 9 bases matching TRBD2. Sequenced: PBMCs. Here the CDR3 reads CASSPASGEISYEQYF. The CDR3 DNA is TGTGCCAGCAGTCCCGCTAGCGGGGAAATTTCCTACGAGCAGTACTTC.